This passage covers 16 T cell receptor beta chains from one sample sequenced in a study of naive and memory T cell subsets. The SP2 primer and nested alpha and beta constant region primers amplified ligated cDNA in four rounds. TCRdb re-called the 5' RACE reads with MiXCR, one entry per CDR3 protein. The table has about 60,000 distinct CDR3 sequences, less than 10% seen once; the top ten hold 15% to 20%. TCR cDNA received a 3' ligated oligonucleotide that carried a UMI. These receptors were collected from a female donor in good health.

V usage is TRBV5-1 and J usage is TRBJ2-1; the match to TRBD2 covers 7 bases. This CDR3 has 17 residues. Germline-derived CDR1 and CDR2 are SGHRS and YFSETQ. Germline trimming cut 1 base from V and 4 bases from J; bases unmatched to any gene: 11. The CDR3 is CASSLPSVSSGYNEQFF. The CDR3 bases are TGCGCCAGCAGCTTGCCTAGTGTGTCTAGCGGATACAATGAGCAGTTCTTC.

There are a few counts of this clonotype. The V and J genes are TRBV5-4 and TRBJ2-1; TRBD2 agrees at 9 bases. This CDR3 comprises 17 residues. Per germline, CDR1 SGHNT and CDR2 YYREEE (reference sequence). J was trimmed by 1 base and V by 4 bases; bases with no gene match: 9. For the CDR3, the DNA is TGTGCCAGCAGCCCGGACTTAGCGGGAGTTTCCTACAATGAGCAGTTCTTC. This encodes CASSPDLAGVSYNEQFF.

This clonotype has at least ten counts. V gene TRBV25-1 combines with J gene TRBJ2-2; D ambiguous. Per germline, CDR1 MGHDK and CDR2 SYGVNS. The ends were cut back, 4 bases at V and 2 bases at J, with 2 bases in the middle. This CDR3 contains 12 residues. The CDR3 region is CASSGNTGELFF. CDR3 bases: TGTGCCAGCAGTGGTAACACCGGGGAGCTGTTTTTT.

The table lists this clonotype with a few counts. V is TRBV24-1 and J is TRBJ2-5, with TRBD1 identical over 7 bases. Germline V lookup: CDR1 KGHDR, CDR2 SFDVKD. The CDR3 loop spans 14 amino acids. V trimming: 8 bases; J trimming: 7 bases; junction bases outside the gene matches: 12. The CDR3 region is CATKTRDSPRTQYF. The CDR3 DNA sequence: TGTGCCACCAAGACCCGGGACAGCCCAAGGACCCAGTACTTC.

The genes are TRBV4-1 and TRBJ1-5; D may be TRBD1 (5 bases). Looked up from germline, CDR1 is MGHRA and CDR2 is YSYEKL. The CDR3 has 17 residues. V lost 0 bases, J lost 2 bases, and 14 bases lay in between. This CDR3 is CASSQDRPGTGNQPQHF. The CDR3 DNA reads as TGCGCCAGCAGCCAAGATAGGCCAGGGACGGGCAATCAGCCCCAGCATTTT.

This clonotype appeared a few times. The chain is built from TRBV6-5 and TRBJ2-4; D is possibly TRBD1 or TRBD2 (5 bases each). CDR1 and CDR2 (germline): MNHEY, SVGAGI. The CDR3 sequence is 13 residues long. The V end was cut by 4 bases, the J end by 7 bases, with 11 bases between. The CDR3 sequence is CASSSPGANIQYF. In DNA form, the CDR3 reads TGTGCCAGCAGTTCCCCCGGGGCGAACATTCAGTACTTC.

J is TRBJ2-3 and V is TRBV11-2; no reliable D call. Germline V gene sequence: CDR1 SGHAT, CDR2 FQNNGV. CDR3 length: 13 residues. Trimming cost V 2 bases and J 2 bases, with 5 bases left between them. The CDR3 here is CASSLRATDTQYF. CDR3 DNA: TGTGCCAGCAGCTTAAGAGCCACAGATACGCAGTATTTT.

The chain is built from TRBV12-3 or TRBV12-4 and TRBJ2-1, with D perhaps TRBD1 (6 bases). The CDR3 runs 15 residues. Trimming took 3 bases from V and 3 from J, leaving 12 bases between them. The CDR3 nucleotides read TGTGCCAGCAGTTTGGTTGGGGGCTACTACAATGAGCAGTTCTTC. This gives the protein CASSLVGGYYNEQFF.

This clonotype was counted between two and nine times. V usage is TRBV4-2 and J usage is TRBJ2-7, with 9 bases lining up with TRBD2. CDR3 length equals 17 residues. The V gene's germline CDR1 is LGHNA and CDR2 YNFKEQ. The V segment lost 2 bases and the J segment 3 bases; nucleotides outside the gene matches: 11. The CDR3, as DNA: TGTGCCAGCAGCCAACAAACGGGACTAGCTTCGTACTACGAGCAGTACTTC. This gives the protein CASSQQTGLASYYEQYF.

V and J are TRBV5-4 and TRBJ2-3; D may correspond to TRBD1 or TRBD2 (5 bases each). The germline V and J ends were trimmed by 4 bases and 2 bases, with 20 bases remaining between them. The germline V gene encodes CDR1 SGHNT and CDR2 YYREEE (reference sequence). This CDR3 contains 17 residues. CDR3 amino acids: CASSTRLLLGDTDTQYF. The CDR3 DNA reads TGTGCCAGCAGCACGAGACTACTTCTGGGGGACACAGATACGCAGTATTTT.

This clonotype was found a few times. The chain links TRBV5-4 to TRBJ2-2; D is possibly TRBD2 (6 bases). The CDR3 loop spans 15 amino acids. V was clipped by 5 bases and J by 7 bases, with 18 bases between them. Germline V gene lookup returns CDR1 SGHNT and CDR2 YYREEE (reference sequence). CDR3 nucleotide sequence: TGTGCCAGCAGGAAAGTCGGGGGTTCTAGCGGGGAGCTGTTTTTT. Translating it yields CASRKVGGSSGELFF.

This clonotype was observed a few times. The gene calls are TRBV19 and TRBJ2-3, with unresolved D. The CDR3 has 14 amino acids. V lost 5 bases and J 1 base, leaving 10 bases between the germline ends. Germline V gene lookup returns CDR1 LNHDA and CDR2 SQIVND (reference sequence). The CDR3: CASSYEEGTDTQYF. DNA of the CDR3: TGTGCCAGTAGTTATGAAGAGGGCACAGATACGCAGTATTTT.

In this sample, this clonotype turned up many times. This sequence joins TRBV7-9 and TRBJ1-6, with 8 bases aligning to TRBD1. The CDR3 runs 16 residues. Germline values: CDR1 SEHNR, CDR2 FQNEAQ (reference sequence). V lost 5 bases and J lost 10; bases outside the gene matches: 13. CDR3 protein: CASSPSDRDRGSPLHF. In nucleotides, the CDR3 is TGTGCCAGCAGCCCCTCGGACAGGGATCGCGGATCACCCCTCCACTTT.

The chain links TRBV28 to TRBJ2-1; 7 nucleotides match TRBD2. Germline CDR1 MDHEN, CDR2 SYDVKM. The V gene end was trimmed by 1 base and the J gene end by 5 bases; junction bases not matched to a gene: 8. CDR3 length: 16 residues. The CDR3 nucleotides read TGTGCCAGCAGTTTATTAGGCCCAGGGAGGGACAATGAGCAGTTCTTC. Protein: CASSLLGPGRDNEQFF.

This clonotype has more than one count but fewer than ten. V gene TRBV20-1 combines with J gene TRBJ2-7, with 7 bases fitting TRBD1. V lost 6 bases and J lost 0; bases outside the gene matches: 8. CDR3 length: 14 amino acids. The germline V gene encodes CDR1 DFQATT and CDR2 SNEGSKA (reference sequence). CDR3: CSARGQTVSYEQYF. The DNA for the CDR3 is TGCAGTGCACGGGGACAGACAGTCTCCTACGAGCAGTACTTC.

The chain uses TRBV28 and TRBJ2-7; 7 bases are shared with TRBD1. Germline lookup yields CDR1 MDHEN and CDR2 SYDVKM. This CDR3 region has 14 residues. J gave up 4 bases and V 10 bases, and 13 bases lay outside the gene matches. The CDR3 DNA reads TGTGCCACCGTCGACAGGGCTATCGTATACGAGCAGTACTTC. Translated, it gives CATVDRAIVYEQYF.